The source of this T cell receptor beta chain is a study of cytomegalovirus exposure and HLA in healthy donors. With respect to this clone: A read error may produce the germline difference seen at one junction end.

PCR involved 60 Vbeta and 13 Jbeta primers. This table comes from immunoSEQ multiplex PCR, and its TCRdb copy is limited to in-frame clones, with some not included. The sample has approximately 110,000 clones, approximately 80% seen once; the top ten hold around 13%. Germline loops: CDR1 SSHAT, CDR2 FNYEAQ (reference sequence). The CDR3 has 15 residues. This rearrangement joins TRBV7-7 to TRBJ2-3; tentatively, D is TRBD1 (6 bases). The sample was PBMCs. The TCR originated in a woman aged 40 to 50 in good health and CMV-seropositive. The CDR3 nucleotides read TGTGCTAGCAGCCCATCTCCGGGTACAGGGAATACGCAGTATTTT. Amino acid sequence: CASSPSPGTGNTQYF.